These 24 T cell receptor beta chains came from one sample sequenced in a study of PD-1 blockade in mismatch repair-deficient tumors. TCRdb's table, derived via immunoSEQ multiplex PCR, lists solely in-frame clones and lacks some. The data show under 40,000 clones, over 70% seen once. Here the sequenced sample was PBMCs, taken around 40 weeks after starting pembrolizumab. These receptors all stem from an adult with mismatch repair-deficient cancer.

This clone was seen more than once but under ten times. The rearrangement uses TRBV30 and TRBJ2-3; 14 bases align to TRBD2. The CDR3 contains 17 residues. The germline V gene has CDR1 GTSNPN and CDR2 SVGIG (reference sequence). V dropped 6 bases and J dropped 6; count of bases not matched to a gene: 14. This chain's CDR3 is CACGTSGRMPILDTQYF. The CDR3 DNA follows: TGTGCCTGCGGGACTAGCGGGAGAATGCCCATTCTGGATACGCAGTATTTT.

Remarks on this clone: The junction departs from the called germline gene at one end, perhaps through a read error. CDR3 sequence: CASSLTGLAVTNTGELFF. DNA of the CDR3: TGTGCCAGCAGTTTAACGGGACTAGCGGTTACGAACACCGGGGAGCTGTTTTTT. V gene TRBV7-3 combines with J gene TRBJ2-2; 11 bases map to TRBD2. CDR3 length: 18 residues. Germline values: CDR1 SGHTA, CDR2 FQGTGA.

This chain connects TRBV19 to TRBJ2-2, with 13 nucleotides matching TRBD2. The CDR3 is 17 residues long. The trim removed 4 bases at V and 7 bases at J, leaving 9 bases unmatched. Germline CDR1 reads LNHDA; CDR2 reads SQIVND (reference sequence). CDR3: CASSTQLAGGPDGELFF. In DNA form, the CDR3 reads TGTGCCAGTAGTACCCAACTAGCGGGAGGGCCCGACGGGGAGCTGTTTTTT.

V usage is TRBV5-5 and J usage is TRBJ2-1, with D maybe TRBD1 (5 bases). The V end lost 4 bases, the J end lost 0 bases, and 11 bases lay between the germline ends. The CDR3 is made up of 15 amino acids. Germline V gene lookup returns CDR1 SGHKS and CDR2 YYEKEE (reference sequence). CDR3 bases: TGTGCCAGCAGCCTGGGGCCAACCTCCTACAATGAGCAGTTCTTC. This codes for CASSLGPTSYNEQFF.

The CDR3: CASSGRTGGSSEQYF. CDR3 nucleotides: TGTGCCAGCAGTGGTCGGACAGGGGGCTCCAGCGAGCAGTACTTC. This sequence joins TRBV6-1 and TRBJ2-7; TRBD1 matches at 11 bases. The CDR3 extends over 15 amino acids. CDR1 and CDR2 from the germline V gene are MNHNS and SASEGT. The junction had 8 bases not matched to a gene; V was cut back by 4 bases and J by 6 bases.

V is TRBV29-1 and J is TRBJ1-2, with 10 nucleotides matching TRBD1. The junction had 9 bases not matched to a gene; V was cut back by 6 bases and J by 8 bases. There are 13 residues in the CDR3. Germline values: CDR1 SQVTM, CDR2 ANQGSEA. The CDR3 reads CSVPPGTGEGYTF. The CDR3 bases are TGCAGCGTCCCCCCCGGGACAGGGGAGGGCTACACCTTC.

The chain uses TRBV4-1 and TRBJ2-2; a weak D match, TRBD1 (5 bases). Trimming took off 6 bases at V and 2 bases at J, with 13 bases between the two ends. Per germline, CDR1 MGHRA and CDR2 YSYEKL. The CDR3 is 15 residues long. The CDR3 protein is CASRSTGPNTGELFF. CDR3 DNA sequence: TGCGCCAGCAGATCCACAGGCCCTAACACCGGGGAGCTGTTTTTT.

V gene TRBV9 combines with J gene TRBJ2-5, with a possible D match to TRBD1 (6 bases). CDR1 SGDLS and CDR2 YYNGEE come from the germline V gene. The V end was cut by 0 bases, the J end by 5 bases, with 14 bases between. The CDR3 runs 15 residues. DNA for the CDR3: TGTGCCAGCAGCGTAGGAGGGGGAGAGGGGGAGACCCAGTACTTC. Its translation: CASSVGGGEGETQYF.

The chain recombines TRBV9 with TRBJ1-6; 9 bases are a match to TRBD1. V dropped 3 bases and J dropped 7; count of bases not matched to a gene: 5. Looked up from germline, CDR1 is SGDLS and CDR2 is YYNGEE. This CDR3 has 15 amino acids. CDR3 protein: CASSAGQGGNSPLHF. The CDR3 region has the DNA TGTGCCAGCAGCGCGGGACAGGGCGGGAATTCACCCCTCCACTTT.

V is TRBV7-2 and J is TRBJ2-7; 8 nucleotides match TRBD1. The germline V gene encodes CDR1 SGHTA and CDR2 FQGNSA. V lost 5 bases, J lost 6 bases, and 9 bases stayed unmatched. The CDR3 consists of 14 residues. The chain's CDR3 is CASSLRTGRSEQYF. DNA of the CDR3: TGTGCCAGCAGCCTAAGGACAGGGCGATCCGAGCAGTACTTC.

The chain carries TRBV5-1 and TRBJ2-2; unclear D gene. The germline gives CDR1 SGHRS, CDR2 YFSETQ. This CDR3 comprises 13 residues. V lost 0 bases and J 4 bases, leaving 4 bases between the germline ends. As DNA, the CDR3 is TGCGCCAGCAGCTTGGTAGTCACCGGGGAGCTGTTTTTT. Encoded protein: CASSLVVTGELFF.

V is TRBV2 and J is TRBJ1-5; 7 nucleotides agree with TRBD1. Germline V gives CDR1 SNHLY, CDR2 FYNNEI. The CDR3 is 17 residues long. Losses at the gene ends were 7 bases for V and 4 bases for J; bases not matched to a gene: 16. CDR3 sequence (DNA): TGTGCCAGCACTAACTGGGGAACACAGGGGTCGAATCAGCCCCAGCATTTT. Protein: CASTNWGTQGSNQPQHF.

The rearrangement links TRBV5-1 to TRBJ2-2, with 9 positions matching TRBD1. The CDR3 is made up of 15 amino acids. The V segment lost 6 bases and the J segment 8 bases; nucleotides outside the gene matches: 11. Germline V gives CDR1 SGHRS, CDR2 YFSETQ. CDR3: CASKVGTGSRGELFF. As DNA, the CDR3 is TGCGCCAGCAAAGTCGGGACAGGGTCTCGGGGGGAGCTGTTTTTT.

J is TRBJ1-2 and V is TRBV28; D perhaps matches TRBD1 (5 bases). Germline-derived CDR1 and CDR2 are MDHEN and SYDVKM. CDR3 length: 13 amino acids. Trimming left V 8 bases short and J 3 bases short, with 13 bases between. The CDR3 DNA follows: TGTGCCAGCCGCGTAGGGGCTTACTATGGCTACACCTTC. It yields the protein CASRVGAYYGYTF.

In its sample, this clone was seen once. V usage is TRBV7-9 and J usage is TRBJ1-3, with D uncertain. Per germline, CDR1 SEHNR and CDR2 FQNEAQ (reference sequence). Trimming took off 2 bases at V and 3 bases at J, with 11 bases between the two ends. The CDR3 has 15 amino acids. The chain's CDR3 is CASSLFLGSGNTIYF. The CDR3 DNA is TGTGCCAGCAGCTTATTTTTGGGCAGTGGAAACACCATATATTTT.

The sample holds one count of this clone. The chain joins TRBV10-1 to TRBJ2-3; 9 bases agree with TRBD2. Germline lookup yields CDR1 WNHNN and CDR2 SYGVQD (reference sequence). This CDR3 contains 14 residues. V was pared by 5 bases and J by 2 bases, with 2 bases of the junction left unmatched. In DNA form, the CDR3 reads TGCGCCAGCAGTCGGACTAGCGACACAGATACGCAGTATTTT. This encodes CASSRTSDTDTQYF.

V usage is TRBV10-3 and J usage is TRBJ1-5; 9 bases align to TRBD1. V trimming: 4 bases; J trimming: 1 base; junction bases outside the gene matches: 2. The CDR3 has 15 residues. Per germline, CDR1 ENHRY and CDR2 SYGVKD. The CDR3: CAISGGTGSNQPQHF. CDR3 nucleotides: TGTGCCATCAGTGGAGGGACAGGGAGCAATCAGCCCCAGCATTTT.

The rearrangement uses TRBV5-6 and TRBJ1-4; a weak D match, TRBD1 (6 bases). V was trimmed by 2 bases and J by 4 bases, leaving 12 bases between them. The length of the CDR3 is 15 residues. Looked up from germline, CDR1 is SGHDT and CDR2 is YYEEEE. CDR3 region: CASSLRGRGNEKLFF. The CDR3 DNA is TGTGCCAGCAGCTTAAGGGGCAGGGGTAATGAAAAACTGTTTTTT.

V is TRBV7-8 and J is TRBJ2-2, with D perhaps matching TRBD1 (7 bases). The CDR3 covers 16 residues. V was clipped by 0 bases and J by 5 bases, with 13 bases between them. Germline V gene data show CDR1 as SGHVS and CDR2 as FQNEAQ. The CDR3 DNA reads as TGTGCCAGCAGCTTAGCTTCGCAGGGGGGTACCGGGGAGCTGTTTTTT. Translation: CASSLASQGGTGELFF. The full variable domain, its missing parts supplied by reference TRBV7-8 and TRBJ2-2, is GAGVSQSPRYKVAKRGQDVALRCDPISGHVSLFWYQQALGQGPEFLTYFQNEAQLDKSGLPSDRFFAERPEGSVSTLKIQRTQQEDSAVYLCASSLASQGGTGELFFGEGSRLTVL.

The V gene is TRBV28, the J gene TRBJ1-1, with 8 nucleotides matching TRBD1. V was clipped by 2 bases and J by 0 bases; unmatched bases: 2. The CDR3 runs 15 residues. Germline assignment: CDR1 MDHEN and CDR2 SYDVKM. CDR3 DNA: TGTGCCAGCAGTTTAAGGGGACAGGTGAACACTGAAGCTTTCTTT. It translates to CASSLRGQVNTEAFF.

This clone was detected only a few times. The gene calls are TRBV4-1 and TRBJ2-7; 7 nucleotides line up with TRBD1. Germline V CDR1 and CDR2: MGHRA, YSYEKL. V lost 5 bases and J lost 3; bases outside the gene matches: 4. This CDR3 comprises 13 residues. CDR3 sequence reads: CASSSGQNYEQYF. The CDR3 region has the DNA TGCGCCAGCAGCTCGGGACAGAACTACGAGCAGTACTTC.

The DNA for the CDR3 is TGCGCCAGCAGCAGGGGCTACGGAGAGACCCAGTACTTC. Residues: CASSRGYGETQYF. The chain carries TRBV5-1 and TRBJ2-5, with a weak D call TRBD1 (5 bases). CDR3 length: 13 residues. V was pared by 4 bases and J by 4 bases, with 11 bases between. Germline assignment: CDR1 SGHRS and CDR2 YFSETQ.

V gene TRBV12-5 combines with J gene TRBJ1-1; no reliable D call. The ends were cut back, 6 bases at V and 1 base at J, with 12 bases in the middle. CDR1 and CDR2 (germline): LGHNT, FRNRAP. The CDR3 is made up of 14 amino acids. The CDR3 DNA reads TGTGCTAGTGGCCTAAGCTATCAGAACACTGAAGCTTTCTTT. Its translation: CASGLSYQNTEAFF.

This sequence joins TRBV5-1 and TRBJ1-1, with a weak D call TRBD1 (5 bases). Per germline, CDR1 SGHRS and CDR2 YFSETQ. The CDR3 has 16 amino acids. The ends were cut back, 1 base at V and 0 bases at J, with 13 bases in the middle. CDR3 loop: CASSLWAQGVNTEAFF. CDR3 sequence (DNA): TGCGCCAGCAGCTTGTGGGCTCAGGGCGTGAACACTGAAGCTTTCTTT.